The 15 T cell receptor beta chains given below trace back to one sample, sequenced in a study of metastatic and nonmetastatic thyroid tumors. TCRdb called clones again from the PCR reads with MiXCR. Among about 43,000 clones listed, 3% to 3.5% were seen once. Before thyroid surgery, none of the patients had received any treatment. Material: blood. These receptors were taken from a female donor with papillary thyroid cancer or a benign thyroid nodule (not recorded which). Some clones in this sample may be carry-over from other donors' samples.

This clone was counted many times. For the CDR3, the DNA is TGTGCCAGCAGAGCAGGGGTGAACACTGAAGCTTTCTTT. It translates to CASRAGVNTEAFF. The gene calls are TRBV6-1 and TRBJ1-1; D is perhaps TRBD1 (6 bases). CDR3 length: 13 amino acids. Trimming took 6 bases from V and 0 from J, leaving 8 bases between them. Germline lookup yields CDR1 MNHNS and CDR2 SASEGT.

This clone came up a few times. The chain has TRBV7-9 and TRBJ1-1; 8 bases are shared with TRBD1. The CDR3 has 13 amino acids. Germline V gene sequence: CDR1 SEHNR, CDR2 FQNEAQ (reference sequence). J was trimmed by 1 base and V by 8 bases; bases with no gene match: 3. The CDR3 loop reads CASEGQANTEAFF. DNA for the CDR3: TGTGCCAGCGAGGGACAGGCGAACACTGAAGCTTTCTTT.

This clone has at least ten counts. This rearrangement joins TRBV7-8 to TRBJ1-1; D may be TRBD1 (5 bases). The ends were cut back, 5 bases at V and 7 bases at J, with 14 bases in the middle. The CDR3 loop spans 13 amino acids. Germline V CDR1 and CDR2: SGHVS, FQNEAQ. For the CDR3, the DNA is TGTGCCAGCAGCGTCCCAGGGAGGGGTGAAGCTTTCTTT. Its protein is CASSVPGRGEAFF.

This clone was observed at least ten times. This sequence joins TRBV12-3 or TRBV12-4 and TRBJ1-5, with TRBD1 identical over 7 bases. J gave up 0 bases and V 5 bases, and 4 bases lay outside the gene matches. CDR3 length: 15 residues. The CDR3: CASSETGISNQPQHF. As DNA, the CDR3 is TGTGCCAGCAGTGAGACAGGGATTAGCAATCAGCCCCAGCATTTT.

This clone was seen ten or more times. The CDR3 DNA follows: TGTGCCAGCACCTTAGACTTGGGACCAAACTATGGCTACACCTTC. Its translation is CASTLDLGPNYGYTF. The V and J genes are TRBV6-1 and TRBJ1-2; D is possibly TRBD1 (5 bases). The CDR3 is 15 amino acids. Germline loops: CDR1 MNHNS, CDR2 SASEGT. Trimming cost V 7 bases and J 2 bases, with 17 bases left between them.

This clone appeared many times. The chain combines TRBV29-1 with TRBJ1-1, with 10 positions matching TRBD1. This CDR3 spans 12 amino acids. The V and J ends lost 7 bases and 4 bases, in that order; junction bases with no gene match: 3. Germline CDR1 is SQVTM and CDR2 is ANQGSEA. The DNA of the CDR3 is TGCAGCGCCGGGGACAGGGGCACTGAAGCTTTCTTT. It is translated as CSAGDRGTEAFF. Based on the CDR3 plus reference TRBV29-1 and TRBJ1-1, the full variable domain is SAVISQKPSRDICQRGTSLTIQCQVDSQVTMMFWYRQQPGQSLTLIATANQGSEATYESGFVIDKFPISRPNLTFSTLTVSNMSPEDSSIYLCSAGDRGTEAFFGQGTRLTVV.

This clone has at least ten counts. This sequence joins TRBV5-6 and TRBJ2-7; 7 nucleotides agree with TRBD2. Germline V gene sequence: CDR1 SGHDT, CDR2 YYEEEE. V was clipped by 4 bases and J by 2 bases; unmatched bases: 9. This CDR3 contains 15 residues. The CDR3 DNA sequence: TGTGCCAGCAGCGGGGGGGGGGGACTGCCCTACGAGCAGTACTTC. Protein product: CASSGGGGLPYEQYF.

This clone occurred many times. The gene calls are TRBV29-1 and TRBJ2-1; the match to TRBD2 covers 13 bases. Germline-derived CDR1 and CDR2 are SQVTM and ANQGSEA. The CDR3 is made up of 15 amino acids. Germline trimming cut 6 bases from V and 1 base from J; bases unmatched to any gene: 3. CDR3 nucleotide sequence: TGCAGCGTGGAGGGACTAGCGGGATCCTACAATGAGCAGTTCTTC. Residues: CSVEGLAGSYNEQFF.

This clone appeared many times. The chain employs TRBV7-8 and TRBJ2-6; D is unresolved. The germline gives CDR1 SGHVS, CDR2 FQNEAQ. This CDR3 spans 16 amino acids. The V and J ends lost 3 bases and 2 bases respectively, with 11 bases between them. The CDR3 loop is CASSFLRSTGANVLTF. The CDR3 DNA follows: TGTGCCAGCAGCTTCTTGCGGAGTACTGGGGCCAACGTCCTGACTTTC.

This clone occurred many times. One base away lies a much larger clone, so this may be a sequencing read error. The sample holds other DNA sequences that translate to the same CDR3. V and J are TRBV20-1 and TRBJ2-2; 10 bases line up with TRBD1. CDR3 size: 12 residues. Germline V gives CDR1 DFQATT, CDR2 SNEGSKA (reference sequence). CDR3 protein: CSGQGAIGELFF. CDR3 bases: TGCAGTGGACAGGGGGCTATCGGGGAGCTGTTTTTC.

This clone came up many times. This sequence joins TRBV20-1 and TRBJ2-7; 8 bases are shared with TRBD1. The germline CDR1 and CDR2 sequences are DFQATT and SNEGSKA (reference sequence). CDR3 length: 17 amino acids. The trim removed 2 bases at V and 6 bases at J, leaving 18 bases unmatched. CDR3 amino acids: CSARTPLRTGPHREQYF. CDR3 sequence (DNA): TGCAGTGCTAGAACCCCTCTTCGGACAGGGCCGCATCGCGAGCAGTACTTC.

This clone was counted only a few times. DNA of the CDR3: TGTGCCAGCAGTTACTCAGGGCGCGAGCAGTACTTC. Its protein is CASSYSGREQYF. V gene TRBV6-5 combines with J gene TRBJ2-7; D not resolved. Germline V CDR1 and CDR2: MNHEY, SVGAGI. The V end was cut by 0 bases, the J end by 6 bases, with 6 bases between. This CDR3 is 12 amino acids long.

The chain carries TRBV7-8 and TRBJ1-1; 7 bases line up with TRBD1. This CDR3 is 13 amino acids long. The germline V gene encodes CDR1 SGHVS and CDR2 FQNEAQ. Germline trimming cut 1 base from V and 4 bases from J; bases unmatched to any gene: 0. The CDR3 nucleotides are TGTGCCAGCAGCTTAGACAGGGGCACTGAAGCTTTCTTT. Translating gives CASSLDRGTEAFF.

There are many counts of this clone. The chain uses TRBV12-3 or TRBV12-4 and TRBJ1-5; no definite D call. V was cut by 3 bases and J by 4 bases, with 10 bases left in between. This CDR3 region has 14 residues. CDR3 nucleotides: TGTGCCAGCAGTTTGGGGAGTAGAAATCAGCCCCAGCATTTT. Its translation: CASSLGSRNQPQHF.

This clone was seen repeatedly, ten times or more. This chain links TRBV19 with TRBJ2-5; 10 nucleotides align to TRBD2. This CDR3 has 16 amino acids. The germline gives CDR1 LNHDA, CDR2 SQIVND (reference sequence). With 3 bases clipped from V and 1 base from J, the junction kept 5 bases outside the gene matches. CDR3 DNA sequence: TGTGCCAGTAGTATTATGGCTAGCGGGAGCCAAGAGACCCAGTACTTC. The encoded protein is CASSIMASGSQETQYF. Combining the CDR3 with reference TRBV19 and TRBJ2-5 gives the whole variable domain DGGITQSPKYLFRKEGQNVTLSCEQNLNHDAMYWYRQDPGQGLRLIYYSQIVNDFQKGDIAEGYSVSREKKESFPLTVTSAQKNPTAFYLCASSIMASGSQETQYFGPGTRLLVL.